This T cell receptor beta chain is from a study of blood T cell repertoires in COVID-19. Germline lookup yields CDR1 LGHNA and CDR2 YNFKEQ. The V end was cut by 3 bases, the J end by 0 bases, with 12 bases between. The CDR3 is 16 residues long. Some clones are missing from TCRdb's copy, which holds only in-frame ones; the method was immunoSEQ multiplex PCR. The sample includes 70,000 to 90,000 clones, 88% of them seen just once. The chain joins TRBV4-2 to TRBJ1-3, with D hard to call. The TCR comes from a human donor in a cohort sampled during active COVID-19. The sequenced sample consisted of peripheral blood. This chain's CDR3 is CASSQLSGFSGNTIYF. The CDR3 DNA is TGTGCCAGCAGCCAGCTCTCAGGTTTCTCTGGAAACACCATATATTTT.